This entry is about one T cell receptor (beta chain). Its specificity is not known. This sample is part of a study of shared clonotypes between healthy human individuals. Looking at the study overall: CD4 naive and CD4 memory each took three plates per donor, while CD8 naive took two and CD8 memory one.

General observations from the study: The expectation was that sequencing depth would affect clonotype sharing among donors. Among non-shared clonotypes, generation probabilities were lower than among those shared by all four donors.

Germline V gives CDR1 PRHDT, CDR2 FYEKMQ (reference sequence). With V trimmed by 5 bases and J by 4 bases, 10 bases remained unmatched. The CDR3 consists of 16 residues. Using approximately 200 ng DNA, about 29,000 T cell genomes, the sorted-subset replicate PCRs were run. The repertoire was sequenced with immunoSEQ multiplex PCR; TCRdb's copy has only in-frame clones and lacks some. Among 760,000 or so clones listed, about 97% were seen once. Cells designated naive CD8 were CD45RO-negative and were positively selected for CCR7, with terminally differentiated effector memory CD45RA+ cells excluded. The chain carries TRBV13 and TRBJ2-2; 7 bases align to TRBD2. Sequences were obtained from naive CD8+ T cells sorted from blood. The receptor was isolated from a man between 25 and 39 years old in good health. The CDR3 DNA sequence: TGTGCCAGCAGCCCCACGGGGGAGGGCCTCACCGGGGAGCTGTTTTTT. Protein sequence: CASSPTGEGLTGELFF.